This T cell receptor (beta chain) was profiled in a study of blood T cell repertoires in COVID-19. Original methodology: Nucleated cell number was recorded as an estimate derived from reference gene primer amplification. TCRdb keeps only in-frame clones here, not all; method: immunoSEQ multiplex PCR. The D gene and trimming were derived from the DNA, and the V and J assignments and clone size from that table. The sample yields 140,000 to 150,000 clones, around 83% seen once. Participant age was about 18 to 89 years, and participants resided in fewer than 30 US areas. The CDR3 spans 12 residues. Deletions cut 7 bases from V and 1 base from J, with 5 bases between. Germline V gives CDR1 LNHDA, CDR2 SQIVND (reference sequence).

The receptor was isolated from a woman aged 45 to 65 who had been exposed to COVID-19. Specimen: PBMCs or T cells enriched from blood (not recorded which). The chain joins TRBV19 to TRBJ1-3; D remains unclear. Here the CDR3 reads CASTESGNTIYF. CDR3 sequence (DNA): TGTGCCAGTACCGAGTCTGGAAACACCATATATTTT.